This is a list of T cell receptor beta chains from one sample in a study of blood T cell repertoires in COVID-19. Assay: immunoSEQ multiplex PCR; the TCRdb copy retains only in-frame clones and omits some. The table lists a few hundred thousand clones, about 86% of them singletons. The source material was peripheral blood. Source of these receptors: a man between 60 and 75 years old who had recovered from COVID-19. Both conserved end residues are part of each CDR3. The D gene is left open where the match is weak. Clone size is shown for a subset of rows, as once, few, many or a class of expanded clone.

>-|TRBV5-6|-|TRBJ1-2
CASSLGGQKNYGYTF
TGTGCCAGCAGCTTGGGAGGACAGAAAAACTATGGCTACACCTTC
>-|TRBV30|-|TRBJ1-5
CAWSNNRVSATTQPQHF
TGTGCCTGGAGCAACAACAGGGTATCGGCGACGACTCAGCCCCAGCATTTT
>-|TRBV3-1/TRBV3-2|-|TRBJ2-1
CASSRTEHNEQFF
TGTGCCAGCAGTCGGACAGAGCACAATGAGCAGTTCTTC
>-|TRBV2|-|TRBJ2-1
CASTTGIAVGNEQFF
TGTGCCAGCACTACAGGGATCGCGGTGGGCAATGAGCAGTTCTTC
>-|TRBV21-1|-|TRBJ2-7
CASSPNGRDMGYEQYF
TGTGCCAGCAGCCCGAACGGCAGGGACATGGGCTACGAGCAGTACTTC
>-|TRBV20-1|-|TRBJ2-7
CSASTGTGEQYF
TGCAGTGCTAGTACAGGGACCGGCGAGCAGTACTTC
>-|TRBV7-2|-|TRBJ2-5
CASSLTRSRETQYF
TGTGCCAGCAGCTTAACGAGGTCCCGGGAGACCCAGTACTTC
>TRBD1|TRBV15|-|TRBJ2-5
CATSRGTGEETQYF
TGTGCCACCAGCAGAGGGACAGGGGAAGAGACCCAGTACTTC
>TRBD1|TRBV7-6|-|TRBJ1-5
CASSLAVTGNQPQHF
TGTGCCAGCAGCTTAGCCGTGACAGGGAATCAGCCCCAGCATTTT
>TRBD1|TRBV24-1|-|TRBJ2-1
CATSDQGALSTEQFF
TGTGCCACCAGTGACCAGGGGGCTCTCTCTACGGAGCAGTTCTTC
>TRBD1|TRBV19|-|TRBJ1-2
CASSQNSGTGFGYTF
TGTGCCAGTAGCCAAAACTCCGGGACAGGCTTCGGCTACACCTTC
>TRBD2|TRBV5-1|-|TRBJ2-3
CASSLVAGGPDTQYF
TGCGCCAGCAGCTTGGTAGCGGGAGGGCCAGATACGCAGTATTTT
>-|TRBV27|-|TRBJ1-5
CASSLMGGGSNQPQHF
TGTGCCAGCAGTTTAATGGGCGGAGGAAGCAATCAGCCCCAGCATTTT
>-|TRBV2|few|TRBJ2-2
CASQTENTGELFF
TGTGCCAGCCAGACAGAGAACACCGGGGAGCTGTTTTTT
>TRBD1|TRBV7-6|-|TRBJ2-1
CASSSRQDRVEQFF
TGTGCCAGCAGCTCCCGACAAGACAGGGTCGAGCAGTTCTTC
>TRBD1|TRBV3-1/TRBV3-2|-|TRBJ2-7
CASRFSGQGYEQYF
TGTGCCAGCAGGTTTTCCGGACAGGGCTACGAGCAGTACTTC
>-|TRBV24-1|-|TRBJ1-5
CATSDHSNQPQHF
TGTGCCACCAGTGATCATAGCAATCAGCCCCAGCATTTT
>-|TRBV30|-|TRBJ2-2
CASHTDTTFGELFF
TGTGCCAGTCATACGGATACTACGTTCGGGGAGCTGTTTTTT
>-|TRBV6-6|-|TRBJ2-1
CASSRVYPSGSSYNEQFF
TGTGCCAGCAGTCGAGTCTACCCGAGCGGTAGCTCCTACAATGAGCAGTTCTTC
>-|TRBV2|-|TRBJ2-3
CASIISTDTQYF
TGTGCCAGCATAATAAGCACAGATACGCAGTATTTT
>-|TRBV5-1|-|TRBJ1-2
CASSLRGDGYTF
TGCGCCAGCAGCTTGCGAGGAGATGGCTACACCTTC
>TRBD1|TRBV6-5|-|TRBJ2-7
CASSYSGQGTRYEQYF
TGTGCCAGCAGTTACTCGGGACAGGGTACCCGCTACGAGCAGTACTTC
>-|TRBV19|-|TRBJ2-3
CASSIDLPDTQYF
TGTGCCAGTAGTATAGATCTACCAGATACGCAGTATTTT
>-|TRBV19|-|TRBJ2-7
CASSIGTVSGEQYF
TGTGCCAGTAGTATAGGTACCGTCTCGGGCGAGCAGTACTTC
>-|TRBV6-2/TRBV6-3|-|TRBJ2-5
CASSYGRQETQYF
TGTGCCAGCAGTTACGGTCGGCAAGAGACCCAGTACTTC
>-|TRBV6-4|few|TRBJ2-2
CASSLAQGANTGELFF
TGTGCCAGCAGCCTGGCACAGGGCGCGAACACCGGGGAGCTGTTTTTT
>-|TRBV30|-|TRBJ2-3
CAWGLGGDTQYF
TGTGCCTGGGGGCTAGGAGGAGATACGCAGTATTTT
>TRBD1|TRBV27|-|TRBJ2-1
CASSRDRERYNEQFF
TGTGCCAGCAGCCGGGACAGGGAGAGGTACAATGAGCAGTTCTTC
>-|TRBV30|-|TRBJ1-5
CAWSGDGNQPQHF
TGTGCCTGGTCGGGGGATGGCAATCAGCCCCAGCATTTT
>TRBD1|TRBV6-5|-|TRBJ1-6
CASSYSWTGGSPLHF
TGTGCCAGCAGTTACTCATGGACAGGAGGATCACCCCTCCACTTT
>-|TRBV9|-|TRBJ1-3
CASSVARAGNTIYF
TGTGCCAGCAGCGTAGCCAGGGCTGGAAACACCATATATTTT